The clone carrying this T cell receptor beta chain was observed a handful of times. A second roughly 6 to 12 cycle PCR used barcoded and J-beta primers. TCRdb re-analysed the 5' RACE reads in MiXCR, keeping a single row per CDR3 protein. Here the sample spans roughly 1.5 million distinct CDR3 sequences, roughly 43% being singletons. The sample comes from a study of blood T cells in healthy people across ages. The V end was cut by 0 bases, the J end by 6 bases, with 11 bases between. Germline CDR1 and CDR2: DFQATT and SNEGSKA (reference sequence). The CDR3 extends over 14 amino acids. Each sample yielded at least 6.5 million isolated PBMCs.

The sequence derives from a woman aged 18-29 years in good health. The chain is built from TRBV20-1 and TRBJ2-2; D is uncertain. Source material: blood. The CDR3 loop reads CSARDQVFSGELFF. The CDR3 DNA reads TGCAGTGCTAGAGACCAGGTTTTTTCCGGGGAGCTGTTTTTT.